Listed below are T cell receptor beta chains from one sample, sequenced in a study of cytomegalovirus exposure and HLA in healthy donors. Some clones are missing from TCRdb's copy, which holds only in-frame ones; the method was immunoSEQ multiplex PCR. The data contain approximately 170,000 clones, around 77% of them seen just once; the ten biggest clones take up 1%. Sequencing input: PBMCs. The receptors originated from a woman aged 40 to 50 in good health and CMV-seronegative. CDR3s leave out the opening cysteine and the closing phenylalanine or tryptophan. Each record gives: V gene, J gene, CDR3 protein.

V gene: TRBV30; J gene: TRBJ2-1; CDR3 protein: AWSGLAGEQF
V gene: TRBV6-1; J gene: TRBJ1-5; CDR3 protein: ASSATRQATDNQPQH
V gene: TRBV4-2; J gene: TRBJ1-4; CDR3 protein: ASSQEEQGGEKLF
V gene: TRBV30; J gene: TRBJ1-1; CDR3 protein: AWSRGIGTEAF
V gene: TRBV21-1; J gene: TRBJ1-1; CDR3 protein: ASVTLGQVNTEAF
V gene: TRBV28; J gene: TRBJ1-2; CDR3 protein: ASRPTGVDGYT
V gene: TRBV6-6; J gene: TRBJ2-1; CDR3 protein: ASSPSSYNEQF
V gene: TRBV6-1; J gene: TRBJ1-5; CDR3 protein: ASSHRERDQPQH
V gene: TRBV7-9; J gene: TRBJ2-3; CDR3 protein: ASSKGESSDTQY
V gene: TRBV5-1; J gene: TRBJ2-7; CDR3 protein: ASSSRWAQTSGYEQY
V gene: TRBV2; J gene: TRBJ2-1; CDR3 protein: ASSGLAGGSFYNEQF
V gene: TRBV9; J gene: TRBJ2-7; CDR3 protein: ASSAKGQSNYEQY
V gene: TRBV6-1; J gene: TRBJ2-5; CDR3 protein: ASTPGLAGMETQY
V gene: TRBV30; J gene: TRBJ2-1; CDR3 protein: AWRGLAVDEQF
V gene: TRBV7-6; J gene: TRBJ2-5; CDR3 protein: ASSLGSGKEGWLGETQY
V gene: TRBV5-1; J gene: TRBJ1-2; CDR3 protein: ASSAAQDYGYT
V gene: TRBV19; J gene: TRBJ2-1; CDR3 protein: ASSLQGNEQF
V gene: TRBV28; J gene: TRBJ1-2; CDR3 protein: ASSLSANYGYT
V gene: TRBV7-3; J gene: TRBJ1-3; CDR3 protein: ASSLSGAEGNTIY
V gene: TRBV5-1; J gene: TRBJ1-4; CDR3 protein: ASSSDPMRVRKLF
V gene: TRBV12-5; J gene: TRBJ2-2; CDR3 protein: ASGLAGGTGELF
V gene: TRBV11-2; J gene: TRBJ1-2; CDR3 protein: ASSLDIRVTGYT
V gene: TRBV7-2; J gene: TRBJ1-1; CDR3 protein: ASSRNIGNTEAF
V gene: TRBV7-9; J gene: TRBJ1-3; CDR3 protein: ASSSDRGGNTIY
V gene: TRBV4-2; J gene: TRBJ1-2; CDR3 protein: ASSQDYSGNYGYT
V gene: TRBV5-8; J gene: TRBJ2-2; CDR3 protein: ASSSPATNTGELF
V gene: TRBV10-3; J gene: TRBJ1-1; CDR3 protein: AISELSGSAATEAF
V gene: TRBV27; J gene: TRBJ1-2; CDR3 protein: ASSLLPTGGSGYT
V gene: TRBV19; J gene: TRBJ1-2; CDR3 protein: ASSPDYGGYT
V gene: TRBV11-3; J gene: TRBJ2-3; CDR3 protein: ASSLSRGRGTDTQY
V gene: TRBV7-9; J gene: TRBJ2-3; CDR3 protein: ASSLGQGGYTDTQY
V gene: TRBV2; J gene: TRBJ1-5; CDR3 protein: ASSPPGHKNQPQH
V gene: TRBV16; J gene: TRBJ1-1; CDR3 protein: ASSQAPGMNTEAF
V gene: TRBV29-1; J gene: TRBJ2-7; CDR3 protein: SVAGGGTGVYEQY
V gene: TRBV18; J gene: TRBJ1-2; CDR3 protein: ASSRGTGGNYGYT
V gene: TRBV10-3; J gene: TRBJ1-1; CDR3 protein: AISSAGGVNTEAF
V gene: TRBV21-1; J gene: TRBJ2-7; CDR3 protein: ASSPPGYEQY
V gene: TRBV2; J gene: TRBJ2-2; CDR3 protein: ASRETGSNTGELF
V gene: TRBV10-3; J gene: TRBJ2-3; CDR3 protein: ATGTSGIDTQY
V gene: TRBV6-6; J gene: TRBJ2-3; CDR3 protein: ASRGQPFTDTQY
V gene: TRBV14; J gene: TRBJ2-7; CDR3 protein: ASSRTVYEQY
V gene: TRBV5-1; J gene: TRBJ2-3; CDR3 protein: ASSLKTTGGTDTQY
V gene: TRBV9; J gene: TRBJ1-4; CDR3 protein: ASSVGGGINEKLF
V gene: TRBV11-3; J gene: TRBJ1-3; CDR3 protein: ASSLVGTGSGNTIY
V gene: TRBV19; J gene: TRBJ2-7; CDR3 protein: ASSIGQGATYEQY
V gene: TRBV5-1; J gene: TRBJ2-5; CDR3 protein: ASSLKATGDQETQY
V gene: TRBV30; J gene: TRBJ2-2; CDR3 protein: AWSWTSGGELF
V gene: TRBV5-6; J gene: TRBJ1-1; CDR3 protein: ASSFRGEAEAF
V gene: TRBV30; J gene: TRBJ1-1; CDR3 protein: ACLPGQDLMYTEAF
V gene: TRBV6-1; J gene: TRBJ2-7; CDR3 protein: ASSSQQVGSYEQY
V gene: TRBV19; J gene: TRBJ2-5; CDR3 protein: ASALGRLETQY
V gene: TRBV6-5; J gene: TRBJ1-1; CDR3 protein: ASSYDRGTEAF
V gene: TRBV28; J gene: TRBJ2-7; CDR3 protein: ASSPGTDLYEQY
V gene: TRBV7-2; J gene: TRBJ2-5; CDR3 protein: ASTLSGARYQETQY
V gene: TRBV18; J gene: TRBJ2-1; CDR3 protein: ASSPIQSSYNEQF
V gene: TRBV27; J gene: TRBJ2-3; CDR3 protein: ASSPWRQSTDTQY